These 24 T cell receptor beta chains were sequenced from one sample in a study of T-cell reconstitution after alpha-beta-depleted transplantation in children. Using unique molecular identifiers, the investigators prepared the TCRbeta library. TCRdb passed the PCR reads through MiXCR, listing each CDR3 protein once. Among hundreds of thousands of distinct CDR3 sequences listed, roughly a tenth were seen once. The material sequenced was PBMCs, taken before TCRalphabeta/CD19-depleted stem cell transplant. All receptors derive from a child under two years old with acute myeloid leukemia, due to receive a stem cell transplant.

This clonotype came up many times. The chain recombines TRBV15 with TRBJ1-1, with a possible D match to TRBD1 (6 bases). V lost 2 bases and J lost 6, with 19 bases in between. CDR3 size: 16 residues. Germline CDR1 LNHNV, CDR2 YYDKDF (reference sequence). The CDR3 sequence is CATSRSVGRGAPEAFF. CDR3 in DNA: TGTGCCACCAGCAGATCCGTAGGCCGGGGGGCGCCTGAAGCTTTCTTT.

The V call is TRBV2, the J call TRBJ1-5; 7 bases are a match to TRBD1. Germline trimming cut 5 bases from V and 6 bases from J; bases unmatched to any gene: 10. This CDR3 is 15 amino acids long. In germline, CDR1 is SNHLY, CDR2 FYNNEI. The CDR3 DNA follows: TGTGCCAGCAGTAGAAGCCAGGGGGGCGGTCAGCCCCAGCATTTT. Its protein product is CASSRSQGGGQPQHF.

This clonotype turned up a few times. The gene calls are TRBV5-1 and TRBJ1-2, with TRBD1 identical over 10 bases. The CDR3 is 17 residues long. The V gene's germline CDR1 is SGHRS and CDR2 YFSETQ. The V segment lost 0 bases and the J segment 1 base; nucleotides outside the gene matches: 6. The CDR3 region is CASSLVVGQGSNYGYTF. The CDR3 DNA reads as TGCGCCAGCAGCTTGGTAGTGGGACAGGGGAGTAACTATGGCTACACCTTC.

This clonotype was seen at least ten times. V gene TRBV20-1 combines with J gene TRBJ2-7; TRBD2 might be the D (6 bases). The germline V gene encodes CDR1 DFQATT and CDR2 SNEGSKA (reference sequence). CDR3 size: 12 residues. Deletions cut 1 base from V and 2 bases from J, with 6 bases between. For the CDR3, the DNA is TGCAGTGCTAGAGGACTAGCCTACGAGCAGTACTTC. Translated, it gives CSARGLAYEQYF.

This clonotype was counted ten times or more. This chain links TRBV12-3 or TRBV12-4 with TRBJ2-2, with a tentative D call TRBD1 (5 bases). V was cut by 3 bases and J by 7 bases, with 18 bases left in between. The CDR3 consists of 16 residues. The CDR3: CASSFSAAGRGGELFF. CDR3 DNA: TGTGCCAGCAGTTTCTCGGCGGCAGGGCGTGGCGGGGAGCTGTTTTTT.

The V gene is TRBV28, the J gene TRBJ1-5, with 7 positions matching TRBD1. This CDR3 comprises 14 residues. Losses at the gene ends were 8 bases for V and 5 bases for J; bases not matched to a gene: 9. Germline CDR1 reads MDHEN; CDR2 reads SYDVKM. DNA of the CDR3: TGTGCCAGCCGGGGGACAGCGGGGGATCAGCCCCAGCATTTT. Translating gives CASRGTAGDQPQHF.

The sample holds many counts of this clonotype. The rearrangement joins TRBV5-5 to TRBJ2-1; D is undetermined. The germline V and J ends were trimmed by 0 bases and 2 bases, with 9 bases remaining between them. The V gene's germline CDR1 is SGHKS and CDR2 YYEKEE (reference sequence). The CDR3 length is 15 residues. The CDR3 region has the DNA TGTGCCAGCAGCTTGGGGGGTTCAGCCTACAATGAGCAGTTCTTC. Amino acids: CASSLGGSAYNEQFF.

This clonotype was picked up many times. CDR3 nucleotides: TGTGCCAGCAGTGACCTCGACGGAAACTATGGCTACACCTTC. As protein: CASSDLDGNYGYTF. This sequence joins TRBV25-1 and TRBJ1-2; D gene unclear. This CDR3 has 14 amino acids. In germline, CDR1 is MGHDK, CDR2 SYGVNS. Between the trimmed V and J ends, which lost 3 bases and 2 bases, there was a span of 10 bases.

This clonotype has ten or more counts. V gene TRBV7-2 combines with J gene TRBJ1-1; the match to TRBD1 covers 8 bases. Germline V gene data show CDR1 as SGHTA and CDR2 as FQGNSA. V trimming: 1 base; J trimming: 6 bases; junction bases outside the gene matches: 4. The CDR3 covers 14 residues. CDR3 loop: CASSLDRGKAEAFF. The CDR3 DNA follows: TGTGCCAGCAGCTTAGACAGGGGGAAGGCTGAAGCTTTCTTT. The full variable domain, with the rest looked up from reference TRBV7-2 and TRBJ1-1, is GAGVSQSPSNKVTEKGKDVELRCDPISGHTALYWYRQSLGQGLEFLIYFQGNSAPDKSGLPSDRFSAERTGGSVSTLTIQRTQQEDSAVYLCASSLDRGKAEAFFGQGTRLTVV.

Only a few counts were recorded for this clonotype. The rearrangement uses TRBV20-1 and TRBJ1-2; D may be TRBD1 (5 bases). Germline values: CDR1 DFQATT, CDR2 SNEGSKA (reference sequence). This CDR3 region has 18 residues. Trimming removed 1 base at V and 4 bases at J, with 25 bases between. CDR3: CSARGEAPGLGLVYGYTF. The DNA for the CDR3 is TGCAGTGCTAGAGGCGAGGCCCCAGGCCTGGGGCTTGTCTATGGCTACACCTTC.

This clonotype was counted many times. It is likely a read error, because the conserved phenylalanine at the end of the CDR3 is missing. V and J are TRBV25-1 and TRBJ2-1; 9 bases are a match to TRBD2. Germline CDR1 MGHDK, CDR2 SYGVNS. CDR3 length equals 14 residues. The V segment lost 4 bases and the J segment 8 bases; nucleotides outside the gene matches: 6. CDR3 protein: CASSGPRTSDEQFL. DNA of the CDR3: TGTGCCAGCAGTGGCCCCCGGACTAGCGATGAGCAGTTCCTC.

This clonotype was counted ten times or more. The chain is built from TRBV7-8 and TRBJ1-2, with D uncertain. The V end lost 5 bases, the J end lost 3 bases, and 16 bases lay between the germline ends. The germline CDR1 and CDR2 sequences are SGHVS and FQNEAQ. The CDR3 has 15 residues. The CDR3 DNA is TGTGCCAGCAGCCGGGGATCTTGGATCGACTATGGCTACACCTTC. Protein sequence: CASSRGSWIDYGYTF.

At least ten counts were recorded for this clonotype. The chain employs TRBV12-3 or TRBV12-4 and TRBJ2-7, with TRBD2 as a possible D gene (5 bases). The length of the CDR3 is 12 residues. The ends were cut back, 2 bases at V and 6 bases at J, with 8 bases in the middle. The CDR3 sequence: CASSLTAGEQYF. The CDR3 nucleotides read TGTGCCAGCAGTTTAACGGCGGGCGAGCAGTACTTC.

This clonotype was recorded at least ten times. This chain links TRBV4-1 with TRBJ2-1; D gene unclear. CDR1 and CDR2 from the germline V gene are MGHRA and YSYEKL. Trimming removed 4 bases from V and 2 bases from J, with 15 bases in between. This CDR3 is built from 16 residues. The CDR3 sequence: CASSLHTPVPYNEQFF. DNA of the CDR3: TGCGCCAGCAGCCTACATACACCAGTCCCCTACAATGAGCAGTTCTTC.

The rearrangement uses TRBV19 and TRBJ2-2; D is ambiguous. CDR1 and CDR2 from the germline V gene are LNHDA and SQIVND (reference sequence). This CDR3 has 15 residues. Between the trimmed V and J ends, which lost 2 bases and 0 bases, there was a span of 7 bases. Here the CDR3 DNA reads TGTGCCAGTAGTATACTGGGCCCGAACACCGGGGAGCTGTTTTTT. It encodes CASSILGPNTGELFF.

This clonotype showed up many times. This rearrangement joins TRBV6-1 to TRBJ2-7; TRBD2 matches 11 bases. Germline V CDR1 and CDR2: MNHNS, SASEGT. Losses at the gene ends were 7 bases for V and 7 bases for J; bases not matched to a gene: 12. The CDR3 has 15 residues. CDR3 DNA: TGTGCCAGCACCGATAGCGGGAGGGCCCCGGGGGAGCAGTACTTC. Its translation: CASTDSGRAPGEQYF.

This clonotype was recorded a few times. The chain has TRBV5-4 and TRBJ2-1; D is undetermined. Per the germline V gene, CDR1 is SGHNT and CDR2 is YYREEE (reference sequence). Trimming left V 4 bases short and J 5 bases short, with 16 bases between. There are 15 residues in the CDR3. CDR3 sequence reads: CASSPNGRANNEQFF. The CDR3 region has the DNA TGTGCCAGCAGCCCCAATGGACGGGCCAACAATGAGCAGTTCTTC.

This clonotype was recorded many times. The CDR3 spells CASSLAGSNQPQHF. CDR3 nucleotide sequence: TGTGCCAGCAGTTTAGCAGGGTCCAATCAGCCCCAGCATTTT. The chain couples TRBV12-3 or TRBV12-4 to TRBJ1-5; D call uncertain. Trimming pared 0 bases from V and 3 bases from J, leaving 6 bases between. The CDR3 extends over 14 amino acids.

This clonotype has a count of ten or more. The chain links TRBV4-2 to TRBJ2-7; 11 bases map to TRBD1. The germline CDR1 and CDR2 sequences are LGHNA and YNFKEQ. There are 16 residues in the CDR3. V was clipped by 1 base and J by 4 bases; unmatched bases: 6. CDR3 DNA: TGTGCCAGCAGCCAAGCTTTTGGACAGGGGGCTTACGAGCAGTACTTC. As protein: CASSQAFGQGAYEQYF.

In the case of this clonotype: Because it lacks the conserved phenylalanine or tryptophan at the end, this CDR3 is likely a read error. V is TRBV20-1 and J is TRBJ1-5; weak D call: TRBD1 (6 bases). This CDR3 region has 16 residues. V was clipped by 6 bases and J by 7 bases, with 25 bases between them. Germline V lookup: CDR1 DFQATT, CDR2 SNEGSKA (reference sequence). Here the CDR3 DNA reads TGCAGTGCGGCCAGTAGAGTTCGGGGGCGGGTGCAGCCCCAGCATCTT. Its protein product is CSAASRVRGRVQPQHL.

This clonotype was found many times. The rearrangement joins TRBV12-3 or TRBV12-4 to TRBJ1-6; D uncertain. V lost 3 bases, J lost 7 bases, and 10 bases lay in between. CDR3 length: 14 amino acids. The CDR3 DNA reads TGTGCCAGCAGTTTCGGGCAGGCAAATTCACCCCTCCACTTT. It is translated as CASSFGQANSPLHF.

This clonotype was seen many times. The chain combines TRBV4-2 with TRBJ2-2, with D tentatively TRBD2 (6 bases). Trimming cost V 1 base and J 5 bases, with 17 bases left between them. Germline V gene sequence: CDR1 LGHNA, CDR2 YNFKEQ. CDR3 length equals 17 residues. CDR3: CASSQVELAGMTGELFF. As DNA, the CDR3 is TGTGCCAGCAGCCAAGTCGAACTAGCAGGCATGACCGGGGAGCTGTTTTTT.

This clonotype was found many times. The genes are TRBV12-3 or TRBV12-4 and TRBJ2-3; D unresolved. CDR3 length: 14 residues. The germline V and J ends were trimmed by 3 bases and 0 bases, with 7 bases remaining between them. The CDR3 loop reads CASSLSASTDTQYF. CDR3 coding DNA: TGTGCCAGCAGTTTGAGTGCCAGCACAGATACGCAGTATTTT.

Many counts were recorded for this clonotype. V gene TRBV29-1 combines with J gene TRBJ2-2, with 10 bases fitting TRBD1. This CDR3 is 14 amino acids long. J was trimmed by 7 bases and V by 7 bases; bases with no gene match: 9. Per the germline V gene, CDR1 is SQVTM and CDR2 is ANQGSEA. Here the CDR3 reads CSDLRQGASGELFF. The CDR3 nucleotides are TGCAGCGACCTAAGACAGGGGGCTAGCGGGGAGCTGTTTTTT.